This T cell receptor (beta chain) derives from a study of shared clonotypes between healthy human individuals. Study as a whole: Researchers assigned three CD4 naive, three CD4 memory, two CD8 naive and one CD8 memory plate to each donor.

About 30,000 T cell genomes (approximately 180 ng DNA) went into each sorted-subset replicate. Clones were read by immunoSEQ multiplex PCR, and TCRdb kept only the in-frame ones, dropping some. This table holds over 2 million clones, around 93% found once. None of the donors, who were healthy HIV-negative adults, had recently had acute infections or vaccinations. The study separated CD4+ cells into CD45RA+ naive and CD45RA-negative memory subsets. Trimming took off 3 bases at V and 4 bases at J, with 15 bases between the two ends. Germline CDR1 is KGHSH and CDR2 is LQKENI. The length of the CDR3 is 15 residues. This clone was recorded a few times.

The origin of this receptor is a man between 18 and 29 years old in good health. Some clones in this sample may be carry-over from other donors' samples. Sequencing was carried out using naive CD4+ T cells from PBMCs. The subset was: CD45RA+ positively selected. V gene TRBV18 combines with J gene TRBJ1-2; perhaps TRBD1 as D (6 bases). The CDR3 spells CASSPQGQPPYGYTF. The CDR3 DNA is TGTGCCAGCTCACCCCAAGGACAGCCCCCCTATGGCTACACCTTC.